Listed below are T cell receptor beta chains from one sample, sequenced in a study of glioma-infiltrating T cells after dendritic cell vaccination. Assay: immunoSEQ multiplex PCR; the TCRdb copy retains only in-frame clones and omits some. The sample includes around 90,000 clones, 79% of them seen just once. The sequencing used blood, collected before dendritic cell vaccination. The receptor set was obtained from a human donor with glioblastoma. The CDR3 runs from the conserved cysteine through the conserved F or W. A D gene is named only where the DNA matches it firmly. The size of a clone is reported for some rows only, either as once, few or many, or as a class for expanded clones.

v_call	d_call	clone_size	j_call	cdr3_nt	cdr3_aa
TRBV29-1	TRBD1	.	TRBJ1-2	TGCAGCGTCCGGGAAACAGGGGGCGGGTATGGCTACACCTTC	CSVRETGGGYGYTF
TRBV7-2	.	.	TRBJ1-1	TGTGCCAGCAGCTTAGAGTTCGGGGTTAACACTGAAGCTTTCTTT	CASSLEFGVNTEAFF
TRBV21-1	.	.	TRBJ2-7	TGTGCCAGCAGCCCCCGCCGGCAGCGGGGGGGTCCCTACGAGCAGTACTTC	CASSPRRQRGGPYEQYF
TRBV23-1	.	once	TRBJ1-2	TGCGCCAGCAGTCAACCGACAGGTTGTGAGGACTATGGCTACACCTTC	CASSQPTGCEDYGYTF
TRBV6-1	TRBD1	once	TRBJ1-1	TGTGCCAGCACCGGACAGGCGATGAACACTGAAGCTTTCTTT	CASTGQAMNTEAFF
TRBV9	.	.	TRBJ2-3	TGTGCCAGCACTCATATCGTGCGCATCACAGATACGCAGTATTTT	CASTHIVRITDTQYF
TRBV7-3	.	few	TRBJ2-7	TGTGCCAGCAGCTTAACCCAGGGTCTTTTATACGAGCAGTACTTC	CASSLTQGLLYEQYF
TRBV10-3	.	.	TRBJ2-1	TGTGCCATCGGGAGGACTCCCGGACCCTACAATGAGCAGTTCTTC	CAIGRTPGPYNEQFF
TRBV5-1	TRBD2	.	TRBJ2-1	TGCGCCAGCAGCTGGACTAGCGGGGCCGGTGAGCAGTTCTTC	CASSWTSGAGEQFF
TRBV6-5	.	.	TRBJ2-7	TGTGCCACCAAAGGCGGGGCTATCTTCGAGCAGTACTTC	CATKGGAIFEQYF
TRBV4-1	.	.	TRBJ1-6	TGCGCCAGCAGCCAGAGACTGGGCTATAATTCACCCCTCCACTTT	CASSQRLGYNSPLHF
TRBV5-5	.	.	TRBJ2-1	TGTGCCAGCAGCTTCGGGTGGGAGATCAATGAGCAGTTCTTC	CASSFGWEINEQFF
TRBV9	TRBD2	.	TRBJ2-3	TGTGCCAGCAGCGTGTTAGCGGGGCGACTCGGGGATACGCAGTATTTT	CASSVLAGRLGDTQYF
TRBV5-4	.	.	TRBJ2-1	TGTGCCAGCAGCTCGGAAAAACCCGGGACAGAGCAGTTCTTC	CASSSEKPGTEQFF
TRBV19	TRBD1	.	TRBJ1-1	TGTGCCAGTAGTCTTCGAGGACAGGGGGTCACTGAAGCTTTCTTT	CASSLRGQGVTEAFF
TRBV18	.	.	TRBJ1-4	TGTGCCAGCTCACCCGTGGAGACAGGATCGGGCGAAAAACTGTTTTTT	CASSPVETGSGEKLFF
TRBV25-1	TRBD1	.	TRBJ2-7	TGTGCCAGCAGTGAAGCGGGACAGGTGGGTTCCTACGAGCAGTACTTC	CASSEAGQVGSYEQYF
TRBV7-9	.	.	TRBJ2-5	TGTGCCAGCAGCTTAGGGGACACGTTCCAAGAGACCCAGTACTTC	CASSLGDTFQETQYF
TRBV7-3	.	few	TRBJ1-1	TGTGCCAGCAGCTCATACAAAAACACTGAAGCTTTCTTT	CASSSYKNTEAFF
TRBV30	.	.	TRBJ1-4	TGTGCCGCGGGCGGGGCTCAAGGAGAAAAACTGTTTTTT	CAAGGAQGEKLFF
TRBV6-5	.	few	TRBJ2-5	TGTGCCAGCAGTTCGGGGGAGACCCAGTACTTC	CASSSGETQYF
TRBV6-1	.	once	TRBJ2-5	TGTGCCAGCAGTGAAATGGGACTGAGTGGAGAGACCCAGTACTTC	CASSEMGLSGETQYF
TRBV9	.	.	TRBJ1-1	TGTGCCAGCAGCCCCTCGGGAGGGAGGAACACTGAAGCTTTCTTT	CASSPSGGRNTEAFF
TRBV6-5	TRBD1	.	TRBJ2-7	TGTGCCAGCAGTATGACCCGGACAGGGGGCTACGAGCAGTACTTC	CASSMTRTGGYEQYF
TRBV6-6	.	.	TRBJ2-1	TGTGCCAGCAGTTACGCTAGCCCCTACAATGAGCAGTTCTTC	CASSYASPYNEQFF
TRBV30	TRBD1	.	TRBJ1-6	TGTGCCTGGAGGACAGGGACAAATTCACCCCTCCACTTT	CAWRTGTNSPLHF
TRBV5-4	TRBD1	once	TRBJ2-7	TGTGCCAGCAGCTTGGGGACAGGGTACGAGCAGTACTTC	CASSLGTGYEQYF
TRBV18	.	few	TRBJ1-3	TGTGCCAGCTCACCCTCGGGGGGGGCGAGAGGAAACACCATATATTTT	CASSPSGGARGNTIYF
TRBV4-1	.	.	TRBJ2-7	TGCGCCAGCAGCGCCCGGAGAGCGGAAGAAGCCGAGAGCTCCTACGAGCAGTACTTC	CASSARRAEEAESSYEQYF
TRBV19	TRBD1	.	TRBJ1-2	TGTGCCAGTAGTATAGGTGGACAGGGCCCCTATGGCTACACCTTC	CASSIGGQGPYGYTF
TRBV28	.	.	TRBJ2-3	TGTGCCAGCAACCCACCAGGGTCGGTGGCGGATACGCAGTATTTT	CASNPPGSVADTQYF
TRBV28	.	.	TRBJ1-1	TGTGCCAGCAGTTACAGGAGAACTGAAGCTTTCTTT	CASSYRRTEAFF
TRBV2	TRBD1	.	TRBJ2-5	TGTGCCAGCAGGACAGGGGTAGGGGAGACCCAGTACTTC	CASRTGVGETQYF